One TCR beta chain is described in this entry. Its specificity is unknown. This sample was taken from a study of tumor-infiltrating lymphocytes in primary liver carcinoma. Findings of the study overall: Tumor top-250-clone fractions significantly exceeded those of blood (p = 0.039).

The blood RNA (from unsorted whole blood) was obtained, and germline DNA was also extracted. The collection of roughly 3.9 milliliters of peripheral blood preceded surgery. Using a constant-region primer together with ProtoScript II reverse transcriptase, TCR beta cDNA was made from around 0.55 ug of total RNA. For TCR beta, libraries were produced by three nested multiplex PCR rounds using slightly modified ARM-PCR. Each CDR3 protein gets one entry after TCRdb re-called the multiplex PCR reads with MiXCR. The table records approximately 300,000 distinct CDR3 sequences, roughly 60% of them present only once. Sequencing used peripheral blood. The clonotype was recovered from a man in his forties with primary liver carcinoma and hepatitis B virus infection.

CDR3 region: CASRLATNGRADEQFF. The CDR3 coding sequence is TGTGCCAGCAGACTGGCCACTAACGGGAGGGCGGATGAGCAGTTCTTC. The chain links TRBV5-6 to TRBJ2-1; 8 bases map to TRBD2. V lost 5 bases to trimming and J lost 8 bases; unmatched junction nucleotides: 15. This CDR3 has 16 residues. The germline gives CDR1 SGHDT, CDR2 YYEEEE.